One sample yielded the 28 T cell receptor beta chains listed below, sequenced in a study of blood T cell repertoires in COVID-19. The data were produced by immunoSEQ multiplex PCR, yet TCRdb's version contains in-frame clones alone and is incomplete. The sample consists of approximately 380,000 clones, 85% of them appearing once. Sample: peripheral blood. The receptors were gathered from a woman aged 18-30 years with acute or convalescent COVID-19.

The gene calls are TRBV28 and TRBJ2-2; 7 bases are shared with TRBD1. The CDR3 runs to 15 residues. Germline lookup yields CDR1 MDHEN and CDR2 SYDVKM. The trim removed 5 bases at V and 7 bases at J, leaving 10 bases unmatched. CDR3 DNA sequence: TGTGCCAGCAGTACCAAGGGGGCGCGTTACGGGGAGCTGTTTTTT. The encoded protein is CASSTKGARYGELFF. The variable domain in full, with the rest retrieved from reference TRBV28 and TRBJ2-2, is DVKVTQSSRYLVKRTGEKVFLECVQDMDHENMFWYRQDPGLGLRLIYFSYDVKMKEKGDIPEGYSVSREKKERFSLILESASTNQTSMYLCASSTKGARYGELFFGEGSRLTVL.

Only a few counts were recorded for this clone. The chain uses TRBV5-8 and TRBJ1-6, with D unresolved. The CDR3 contains 15 residues. Trimming took 4 bases from V and 7 from J, leaving 15 bases between them. CDR1 is SGHTS and CDR2 is YDEGEE in the germline V gene. The CDR3 DNA sequence: TGTGCCAGCAGCCCTAACCTCCCGATCAATTCACCCCTCCACTTT. It specifies CASSPNLPINSPLHF.

This chain joins TRBV13 and TRBJ1-1; 8 nucleotides agree with TRBD1. Trimming removed 5 bases from V and 0 bases from J; junction bases left unmatched: 2. The CDR3 loop spans 14 amino acids. CDR1 is PRHDT and CDR2 is FYEKMQ in the germline V gene (reference sequence). The CDR3 region has the DNA TGTGCCAGCAGCCTGACAGGGGTGAACACTGAAGCTTTCTTT. It codes for CASSLTGVNTEAFF.

This clone was observed once. V gene TRBV12-5 combines with J gene TRBJ2-4, with 7 positions matching TRBD1. The ends lost 3 bases at V and 9 bases at J; junction bases unmatched: 17. Germline assignment: CDR1 LGHNT and CDR2 FRNRAP. CDR3 size: 17 residues. The DNA of the CDR3 is TGTGCTAGTGGTTTCCGAAACCTCGGGGACAGTTCTTTCATTCAGTACTTC. As protein: CASGFRNLGDSSFIQYF. Complete variable domain (other parts from reference TRBV12-5 and TRBJ2-4): DARVTQTPRHKVTEMGQEVTMRCQPILGHNTVFWYRQTMMQGLELLAYFRNRAPLDDSGMPKDRFSAEMPDATLATLKIQPSEPRDSAVYFCASGFRNLGDSSFIQYFGAGTRLSVL.

A few counts support this clone. This chain uses TRBV7-9 with TRBJ2-7; 12 positions match TRBD1. Germline values: CDR1 SEHNR, CDR2 FQNEAQ (reference sequence). This CDR3 is built from 14 residues. V gave up 7 bases and J gave up 7 bases; unmatched junction bases: 8. For the CDR3, the DNA is TGTGCCAGCAATTTAGGGACAGGGGGCCGGGAGCAGTACTTC. Translated, it gives CASNLGTGGREQYF.

The V gene is TRBV4-1, the J gene TRBJ2-7, with unresolved D. The germline V gene encodes CDR1 MGHRA and CDR2 YSYEKL. The CDR3 is 15 amino acids. Between the trimmed V and J ends, which lost 0 bases and 2 bases, there was a span of 11 bases. CDR3 in amino acids: CASSQDLLTTYEQYF. The CDR3 DNA reads as TGCGCCAGCAGCCAAGATTTGCTAACCACCTACGAGCAGTACTTC.

J is TRBJ2-2 and V is TRBV28; possible D gene TRBD2, 5 bases. The CDR3 sequence is 15 residues long. With 3 bases removed from V and 1 base from J, the gap between germline ends came to 9 bases. The V gene's germline CDR1 is MDHEN and CDR2 SYDVKM. The CDR3 DNA follows: TGTGCCAGCAGTTTGGAAGGGAGGAACACCGGGGAGCTGTTTTTT. Translating it yields CASSLEGRNTGELFF.

The genes are TRBV19 and TRBJ2-2, with a tentative D call TRBD1 (7 bases). The CDR3 has 15 amino acids. Trimming shortened V by 7 bases and J by 0 bases, and 12 bases separated the two germline ends. The germline gives CDR1 LNHDA, CDR2 SQIVND (reference sequence). The CDR3 here is CASTPGGTNTGELFF. DNA of the CDR3: TGTGCCAGTACCCCAGGGGGGACGAACACCGGGGAGCTGTTTTTT.

This chain joins TRBV19 and TRBJ2-1; the match to TRBD2 covers 8 bases. V shed 8 bases and J 2 bases; nucleotides not matched to a gene: 8. Germline V CDR1 and CDR2: LNHDA, SQIVND (reference sequence). The CDR3 sequence is 15 residues long. CDR3 sequence: CASSIGRATYNEQFF. Here the CDR3 DNA reads TGTGCCAGTTCTATCGGGAGGGCCACCTACAATGAGCAGTTCTTC. Looking up the rest from reference TRBV19 and TRBJ2-1 gives the full variable domain: DGGITQSPKYLFRKEGQNVTLSCEQNLNHDAMYWYRQDPGQGLRLIYYSQIVNDFQKGDIAEGYSVSREKKESFPLTVTSAQKNPTAFYLCASSIGRATYNEQFFGPGTRLTVL.

CDR3 in amino acids: CASSHLGGLSYEQYF. CDR3 nucleotide sequence: TGTGCCAGCAGCCACCTGGGGGGGCTCTCCTACGAGCAGTACTTC. The chain carries TRBV3-1 (or the pseudogene TRBV3-2) and TRBJ2-7; possibly TRBD2 for D (7 bases). The V and J ends lost 3 bases and 0 bases respectively, with 12 bases between them. Germline V CDR1 and CDR2: LGHDT, YNNKEL (reference sequence). This CDR3 has 15 amino acids.

This clone has a handful of counts. The chain joins TRBV28 to TRBJ2-7; 9 bases map to TRBD1. The CDR3 consists of 15 residues. Per the germline V gene, CDR1 is MDHEN and CDR2 is SYDVKM. V shed 3 bases, J shed 3 bases, and the junction held 6 bases outside the gene matches. DNA for the CDR3: TGTGCCAGCAGTTTTGATTGGACAGGGGTCTACGAGCAGTACTTC. It encodes CASSFDWTGVYEQYF. Together with reference TRBV28 and TRBJ2-7, the CDR3 gives the full variable domain: DVKVTQSSRYLVKRTGEKVFLECVQDMDHENMFWYRQDPGLGLRLIYFSYDVKMKEKGDIPEGYSVSREKKERFSLILESASTNQTSMYLCASSFDWTGVYEQYFGPGTRLTVT.

In this sample, this clone turned up once. V and J are TRBV27 and TRBJ1-2; 7 bases align to TRBD1. The CDR3 is 16 residues long. Trimming cost V 1 base and J 4 bases; bases outside gene matches: 9. Germline values: CDR1 MNHEY, CDR2 SMNVEV (reference sequence). The chain's CDR3 is CASSLYAGGTVYGYTF. The CDR3 DNA is TGTGCCAGCAGTTTATATGCAGGGGGTACTGTCTATGGCTACACCTTC.

The chain recombines TRBV7-3 with TRBJ2-1, with 11 nucleotides matching TRBD2. The J segment lost 5 bases and the V segment lost 3 bases, leaving 12 bases of the junction unmatched. This CDR3 spans 18 amino acids. CDR1 and CDR2 from the germline V gene are SGHTA and FQGTGA. The CDR3 sequence is CASSLKLAGDLYNNEQFF. The CDR3 nucleotides are TGTGCCAGCAGCTTGAAACTAGCGGGAGACTTATACAACAATGAGCAGTTCTTC.

The chain combines TRBV5-1 with TRBJ1-2; weak D call: TRBD1 (6 bases). The CDR3 contains 16 residues. Trimming took 1 base from V and 0 from J, leaving 13 bases between them. Germline V gene sequence: CDR1 SGHRS, CDR2 YFSETQ. This CDR3 reads CASSLFRGLSNYGYTF. Written as DNA, the CDR3 is TGCGCCAGCAGCTTGTTCAGGGGCTTATCTAACTATGGCTACACCTTC. The whole variable domain, filled in from reference TRBV5-1 and TRBJ1-2, reads KAGVTQTPRYLIKTRGQQVTLSCSPISGHRSVSWYQQTPGQGLQFLFEYFSETQRNKGNFPGRFSGRQFSNSRSEMNVSTLELGDSALYLCASSLFRGLSNYGYTFGSGTRLTVV.

The chain links TRBV12-3 or TRBV12-4 to TRBJ1-5; no definite D call. The CDR3 is 13 residues long. V lost 8 bases to trimming and J lost 0 bases, with 8 bases between them. The CDR3 sequence: CASSGDSNQPQHF. Here the CDR3 DNA reads TGTGCCAGCTCCGGGGATAGCAATCAGCCCCAGCATTTT.

The rearrangement uses TRBV2 and TRBJ2-4, with 9 nucleotides matching TRBD2. The ends lost 9 bases at V and 8 bases at J; junction bases unmatched: 11. Germline V gene sequence: CDR1 SNHLY, CDR2 FYNNEI. This CDR3 spans 14 amino acids. CDR3 bases: TGTGCCAGTATAGCGGGAGACCTCATTCACATTCAGTACTTC. Translation: CASIAGDLIHIQYF.

V usage is TRBV10-3 and J usage is TRBJ2-3; maybe TRBD2 (7 bases). Trimming removed 6 bases at V and 0 bases at J, with 19 bases between. CDR1 is ENHRY, CDR2 SYGVKD, per germline. CDR3 length equals 17 residues. The CDR3 sequence: CAISFDGGAPSTDTQYF. In DNA, the CDR3 is TGTGCCATCAGCTTTGATGGGGGGGCGCCCAGCACAGATACGCAGTATTTT.

The V gene is TRBV2, the J gene TRBJ1-4; possible D gene TRBD1, 6 bases. This CDR3 is 14 amino acids long. CDR1 is SNHLY, CDR2 FYNNEI, per germline. The V end lost 5 bases, the J end lost 6 bases, and 13 bases lay between the germline ends. The CDR3 DNA reads as TGTGCCAGCAGTATACAGGGATCCGATGAAAAACTGTTTTTT. It translates to CASSIQGSDEKLFF.

The V gene is TRBV2, the J gene TRBJ2-1, with 11 bases that match TRBD2. J lost 4 bases, V lost 8 bases, and 10 bases had no gene match. Per the germline V gene, CDR1 is SNHLY and CDR2 is FYNNEI. There are 16 residues in the CDR3. CDR3 amino acids: CASDSTGTSGYNEQFF. CDR3 sequence (DNA): TGTGCCAGCGATTCAACCGGGACTAGCGGTTACAATGAGCAGTTCTTC. Full variable domain (rest looked up from reference TRBV2 and TRBJ2-1): EPEVTQTPSHQVTQMGQEVILRCVPISNHLYFYWYRQILGQKVEFLVSFYNNEISEKSEIFDDQFSVERPDGSNFTLKIRSTKLEDSAMYFCASDSTGTSGYNEQFFGPGTRLTVL.

This chain joins TRBV3-1 (or the pseudogene TRBV3-2) and TRBJ1-4; 11 nucleotides match TRBD1. V lost 2 bases and J lost 7; bases outside the gene matches: 3. Germline V gene sequence: CDR1 LGHDT, CDR2 YNNKEL (reference sequence). This CDR3 spans 15 amino acids. The CDR3 coding sequence is TGTGCCAGCAGCCAAAGGACAGGGGGCTCTGAAAAACTGTTTTTT. This encodes CASSQRTGGSEKLFF.

V usage is TRBV27 and J usage is TRBJ1-1; 8 bases align to TRBD1. The CDR3 runs to 13 residues. CDR1 MNHEY and CDR2 SMNVEV come from the germline V gene (reference sequence). V shed 3 bases and J 6 bases; nucleotides not matched to a gene: 3. CDR3 region: CASSFGQGSEAFF. The CDR3 region has the DNA TGTGCCAGCAGTTTCGGACAGGGTTCTGAAGCTTTCTTT.

The V gene is TRBV5-8, the J gene TRBJ2-3; 7 bases fit TRBD1. The germline V gene has CDR1 SGHTS and CDR2 YDEGEE. V lost 0 bases to trimming and J lost 1 base; unmatched junction nucleotides: 5. This CDR3 contains 16 residues. CDR3 in amino acids: CASSLEPGGGTDTQYF. The CDR3, as DNA: TGTGCCAGCAGCTTGGAGCCAGGGGGAGGCACAGATACGCAGTATTTT.

For this clone: Other DNA sequences in the sample encode the same CDR3. The gene calls are TRBV7-9 and TRBJ2-7; 9 bases align to TRBD1. V was pared by 5 bases and J by 3 bases, with 5 bases of the junction left unmatched. Germline-derived CDR1 and CDR2 are SEHNR and FQNEAQ (reference sequence). The CDR3 sequence is 14 residues long. In DNA form, the CDR3 reads TGTGCCAGCAGCCCAGGACAGGGGTTCTACGAGCAGTACTTC. Translating it yields CASSPGQGFYEQYF.

The rearrangement uses TRBV9 and TRBJ2-7; D call uncertain. The CDR3 has 13 amino acids. Between the trimmed V and J ends, which lost 0 bases and 6 bases, there was a span of 10 bases. Germline CDR1 reads SGDLS; CDR2 reads YYNGEE. In DNA, the CDR3 is TGTGCCAGCAGCGTAGCTCCGAGTGGCGAGCAGTACTTC. This translates into CASSVAPSGEQYF. Combining the CDR3 with reference TRBV9 and TRBJ2-7 gives the whole variable domain DSGVTQTPKHLITATGQRVTLRCSPRSGDLSVYWYQQSLDQGLQFLIQYYNGEERAKGNILERFSAQQFPDLHSELNLSSLELGDSALYFCASSVAPSGEQYFGPGTRLTVT.

This chain joins TRBV27 and TRBJ1-2; tentatively, D is TRBD1 (6 bases). The CDR3 is 16 residues long. V was shortened by 5 bases and J by 0 bases, with 16 bases between the two germline ends. Germline V gene lookup returns CDR1 MNHEY and CDR2 SMNVEV (reference sequence). CDR3 loop: CASSPAGGAANYGYTF. In DNA, the CDR3 is TGTGCCAGCAGTCCTGCGGGGGGGGCCGCTAACTATGGCTACACCTTC.

The chain uses TRBV5-1 and TRBJ1-1; no clear D. The V gene lost 4 bases and the J gene lost 5 bases, with 18 bases spanning the gap. The CDR3 consists of 15 residues. CDR1 and CDR2 (germline): SGHRS, YFSETQ. The CDR3 protein is CASSQTFQSGTEAFF. CDR3 nucleotides: TGCGCCAGCAGCCAAACGTTCCAGTCGGGGACTGAAGCTTTCTTT.

V is TRBV19 and J is TRBJ1-4, with a possible D match to TRBD1 (6 bases). Germline CDR1 reads LNHDA; CDR2 reads SQIVND (reference sequence). Trimming took 4 bases from V and 6 from J, leaving 9 bases between them. The CDR3 loop spans 13 amino acids. CDR3 sequence (DNA): TGTGCCAGTAGTACTTACAGGGATGAAAAACTGTTTTTT. Amino acids: CASSTYRDEKLFF.

The V gene is TRBV5-1, the J gene TRBJ2-3; TRBD2 matches at 11 bases. Germline lookup yields CDR1 SGHRS and CDR2 YFSETQ. The CDR3 sequence is 15 residues long. Losses at the gene ends were 2 bases for V and 4 bases for J; bases not matched to a gene: 3. The CDR3 is CASSFLAGGSDTQYF. The DNA of the CDR3 is TGCGCCAGCAGCTTCCTAGCGGGGGGTTCAGATACGCAGTATTTT.